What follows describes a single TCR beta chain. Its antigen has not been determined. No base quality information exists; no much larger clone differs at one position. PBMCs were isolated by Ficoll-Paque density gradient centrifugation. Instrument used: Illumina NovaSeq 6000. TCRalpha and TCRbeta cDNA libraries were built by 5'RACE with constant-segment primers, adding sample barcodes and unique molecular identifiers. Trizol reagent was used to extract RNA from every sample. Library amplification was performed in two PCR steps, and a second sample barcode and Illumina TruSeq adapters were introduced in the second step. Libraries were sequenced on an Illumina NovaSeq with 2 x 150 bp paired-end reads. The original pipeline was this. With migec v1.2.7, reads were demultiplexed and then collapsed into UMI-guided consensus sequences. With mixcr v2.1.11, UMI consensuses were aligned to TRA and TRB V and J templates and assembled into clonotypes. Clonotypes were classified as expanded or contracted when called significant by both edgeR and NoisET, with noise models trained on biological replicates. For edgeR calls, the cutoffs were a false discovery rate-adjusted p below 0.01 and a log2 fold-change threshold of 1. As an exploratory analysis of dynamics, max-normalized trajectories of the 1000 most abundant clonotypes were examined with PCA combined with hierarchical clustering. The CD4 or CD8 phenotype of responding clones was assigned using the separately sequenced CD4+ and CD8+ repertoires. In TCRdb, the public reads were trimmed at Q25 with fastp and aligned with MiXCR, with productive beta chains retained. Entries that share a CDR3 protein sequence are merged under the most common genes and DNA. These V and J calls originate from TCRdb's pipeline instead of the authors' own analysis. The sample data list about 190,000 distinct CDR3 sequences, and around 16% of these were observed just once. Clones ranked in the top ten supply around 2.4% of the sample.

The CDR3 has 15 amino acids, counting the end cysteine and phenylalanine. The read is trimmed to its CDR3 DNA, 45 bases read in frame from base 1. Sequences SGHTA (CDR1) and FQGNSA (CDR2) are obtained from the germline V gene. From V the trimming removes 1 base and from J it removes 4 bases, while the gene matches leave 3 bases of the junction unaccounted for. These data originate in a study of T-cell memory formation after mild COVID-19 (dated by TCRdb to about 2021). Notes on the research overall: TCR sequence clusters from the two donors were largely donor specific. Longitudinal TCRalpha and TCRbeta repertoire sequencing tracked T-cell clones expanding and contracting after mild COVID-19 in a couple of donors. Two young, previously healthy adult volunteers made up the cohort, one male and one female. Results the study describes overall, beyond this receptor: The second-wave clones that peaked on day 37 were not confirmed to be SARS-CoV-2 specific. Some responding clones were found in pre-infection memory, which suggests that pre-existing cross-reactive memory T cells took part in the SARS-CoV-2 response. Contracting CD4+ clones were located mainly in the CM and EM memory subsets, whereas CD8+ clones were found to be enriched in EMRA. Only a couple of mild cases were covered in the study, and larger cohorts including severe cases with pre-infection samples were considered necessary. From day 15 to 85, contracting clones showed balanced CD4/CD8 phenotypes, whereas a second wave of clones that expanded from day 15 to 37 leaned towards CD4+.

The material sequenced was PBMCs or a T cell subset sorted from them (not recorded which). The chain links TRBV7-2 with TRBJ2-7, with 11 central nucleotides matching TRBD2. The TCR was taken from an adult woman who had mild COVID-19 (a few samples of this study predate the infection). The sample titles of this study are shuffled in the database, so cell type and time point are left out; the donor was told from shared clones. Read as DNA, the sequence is TGTGCCAGCAGCTTAGGGCTAGCGGGGGGATACGAGCAGTACTTC. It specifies CASSLGLAGGYEQYF.